This record covers a single T cell receptor (beta chain). Other DNA sequences within the sample encode an identical CDR3. Produced via immunoSEQ multiplex PCR; TCRdb's table is partial and in-frame only. In the table there are about half a million clones, approximately 92% of which are singletons. CDR1 and CDR2 from the germline V gene are DFQATT and SNEGSKA (reference sequence). The length of the CDR3 is 11 residues. Trimming left V 4 bases short and J 2 bases short, with 5 bases between. The sample is drawn from a study of blood T cell repertoires in COVID-19. This sequence was found in a man aged 18-30 years with COVID-19, enrolled during active disease. The V and J genes are TRBV20-1 and TRBJ1-2; TRBD1 is a possible D gene (5 bases). The sequenced sample was peripheral blood. CDR3 coding DNA: TGCAGTGCTACAGGGAACTATGGCTACACCTTC. Translated: CSATGNYGYTF.